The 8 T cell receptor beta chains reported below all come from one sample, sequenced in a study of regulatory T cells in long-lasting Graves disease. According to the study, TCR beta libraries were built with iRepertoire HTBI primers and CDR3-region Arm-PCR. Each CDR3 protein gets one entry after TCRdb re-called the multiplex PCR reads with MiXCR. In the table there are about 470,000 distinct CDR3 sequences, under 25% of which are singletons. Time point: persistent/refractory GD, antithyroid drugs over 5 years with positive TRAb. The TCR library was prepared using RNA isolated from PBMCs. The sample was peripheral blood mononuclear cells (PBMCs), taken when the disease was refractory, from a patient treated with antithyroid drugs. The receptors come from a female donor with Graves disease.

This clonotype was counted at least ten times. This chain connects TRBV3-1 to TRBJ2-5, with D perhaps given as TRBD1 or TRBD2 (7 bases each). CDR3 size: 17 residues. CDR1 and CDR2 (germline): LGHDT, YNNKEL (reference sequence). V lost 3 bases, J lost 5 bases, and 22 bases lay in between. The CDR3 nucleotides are TGTGCCAGCAGCCACCCGGGGGGAGCGACAGGGCTGGAGACCCAGTACTTC. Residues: CASSHPGGATGLETQYF.

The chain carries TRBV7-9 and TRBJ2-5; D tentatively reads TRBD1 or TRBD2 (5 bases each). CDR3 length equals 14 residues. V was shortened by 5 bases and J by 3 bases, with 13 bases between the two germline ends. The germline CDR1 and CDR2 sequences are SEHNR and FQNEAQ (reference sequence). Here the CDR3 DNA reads TGTGCCAGCAGCCCGGGACGACCCAAAGAGACCCAGTACTTC. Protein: CASSPGRPKETQYF.

CDR3 coding DNA: TGCAGCGTTGGCCGACAGGGGAACACCGGGGAGCTGTTTTTT. Amino acids: CSVGRQGNTGELFF. The chain uses TRBV29-1 and TRBJ2-2, with 7 bases aligning to TRBD1. The CDR3 runs to 14 residues. V dropped 4 bases and J dropped 1; count of bases not matched to a gene: 3. Germline CDR1 is SQVTM and CDR2 is ANQGSEA.

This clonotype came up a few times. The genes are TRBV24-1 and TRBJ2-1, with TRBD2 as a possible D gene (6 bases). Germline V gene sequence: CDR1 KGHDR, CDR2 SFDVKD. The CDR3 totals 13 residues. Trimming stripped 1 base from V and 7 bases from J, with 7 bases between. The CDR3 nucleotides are TGTGCCACCAGTGATTTTCTAGCGAATGAGCAGTTCTTC. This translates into CATSDFLANEQFF.

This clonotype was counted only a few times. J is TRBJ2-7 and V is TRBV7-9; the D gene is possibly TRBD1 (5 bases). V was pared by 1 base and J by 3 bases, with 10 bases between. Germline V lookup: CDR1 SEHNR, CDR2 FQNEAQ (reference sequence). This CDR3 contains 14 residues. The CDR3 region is CASSLGRGHYEQYF. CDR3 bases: TGTGCCAGCAGCTTAGGACGCGGACACTACGAGCAGTACTTC.

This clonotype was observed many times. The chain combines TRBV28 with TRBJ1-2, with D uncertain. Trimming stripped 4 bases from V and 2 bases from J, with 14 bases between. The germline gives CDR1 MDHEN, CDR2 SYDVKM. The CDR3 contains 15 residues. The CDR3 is CASSYSSPVNYGYTF. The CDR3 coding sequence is TGTGCCAGCAGTTATAGCTCGCCGGTCAACTATGGCTACACCTTC.

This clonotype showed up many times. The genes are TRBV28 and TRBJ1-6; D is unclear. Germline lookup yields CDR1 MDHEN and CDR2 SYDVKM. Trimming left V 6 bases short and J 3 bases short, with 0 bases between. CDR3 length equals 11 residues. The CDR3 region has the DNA TGTGCCAGCAGCTATAATTCACCCCTCCACTTT. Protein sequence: CASSYNSPLHF.

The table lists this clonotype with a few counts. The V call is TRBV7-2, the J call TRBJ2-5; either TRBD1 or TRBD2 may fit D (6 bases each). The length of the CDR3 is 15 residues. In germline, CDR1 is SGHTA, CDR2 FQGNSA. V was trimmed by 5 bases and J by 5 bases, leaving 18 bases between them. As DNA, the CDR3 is TGTGCCAGCAGCCCCCCATTTGGGGGGCTTGAGACCCAGTACTTC. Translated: CASSPPFGGLETQYF.